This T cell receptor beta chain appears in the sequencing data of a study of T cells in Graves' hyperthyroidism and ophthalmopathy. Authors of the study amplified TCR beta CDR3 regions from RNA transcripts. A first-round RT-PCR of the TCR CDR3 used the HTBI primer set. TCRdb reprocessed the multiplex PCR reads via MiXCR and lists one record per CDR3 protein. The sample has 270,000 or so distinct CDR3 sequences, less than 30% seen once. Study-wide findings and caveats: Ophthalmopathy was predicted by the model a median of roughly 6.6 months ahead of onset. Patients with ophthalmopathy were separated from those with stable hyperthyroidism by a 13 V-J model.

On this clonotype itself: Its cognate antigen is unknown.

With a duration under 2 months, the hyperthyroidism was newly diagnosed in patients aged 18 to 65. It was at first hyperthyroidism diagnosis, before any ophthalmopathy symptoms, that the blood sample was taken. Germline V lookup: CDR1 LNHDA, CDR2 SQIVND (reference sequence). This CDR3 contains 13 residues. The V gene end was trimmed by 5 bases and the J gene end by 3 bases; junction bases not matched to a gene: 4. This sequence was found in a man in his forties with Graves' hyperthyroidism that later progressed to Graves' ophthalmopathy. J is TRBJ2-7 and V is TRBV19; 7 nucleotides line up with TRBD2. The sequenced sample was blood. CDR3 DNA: TGTGCCAGTAGTTCTAGCGGATACTACGAGCAGTACTTC. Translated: CASSSSGYYEQYF.